Shown below are 8 T cell receptor beta chains from a single sample sequenced in a study of T cell clones after liver transplantation. Clones were sequenced by immunoSEQ multiplex PCR, and TCRdb holds only the in-frame ones, with some missing. The data contain around 78,000 clones, less than 90% of them singletons. Sequencing used CD4+ T cells from blood, obtained at the 22-month timepoint. The receptor set was obtained from a human patient who received a liver transplant. The graft donor may have contributed some T cells.

In this sample, this clone turned up once. The chain uses TRBV13 and TRBJ2-2; D is unresolved. CDR1 is PRHDT, CDR2 FYEKMQ, per germline (reference sequence). The germline V and J ends were trimmed by 3 bases and 4 bases, with 0 bases remaining between them. The CDR3 is 11 amino acids. The CDR3 here is CASSFTGELFF. Here the CDR3 DNA reads TGTGCCAGCAGCTTCACCGGGGAGCTGTTTTTT. Together with reference TRBV13 and TRBJ2-2, the CDR3 gives the full variable domain: AAGVIQSPRHLIKEKRETATLKCYPIPRHDTVYWYQQGPGQDPQFLISFYEKMQSDKGSIPDRFSAQQFSDYHSELNMSSLELGDSALYFCASSFTGELFFGEGSRLTVL.

V is TRBV5-4 and J is TRBJ2-7, with TRBD1 identical over 9 bases. Germline-derived CDR1 and CDR2 are SGHNT and YYREEE (reference sequence). The CDR3 runs to 15 residues. The V and J ends lost 4 bases and 1 base, in that order; junction bases with no gene match: 6. The CDR3 spells CASSPAGQGSYEQYF. CDR3 sequence (DNA): TGTGCCAGCAGCCCGGCGGGACAGGGATCCTACGAGCAGTACTTC. Looking up the rest from reference TRBV5-4 and TRBJ2-7 gives the full variable domain: ETGVTQSPTHLIKTRGQQVTLRCSSQSGHNTVSWYQQALGQGPQFIFQYYREEENGRGNFPPRFSGLQFPNYSSELNVNALELDDSALYLCASSPAGQGSYEQYFGPGTRLTVT.

In DNA form, the CDR3 reads TGTGCCAGCAGACGAGAACTAGTTTCCTACGAGCAGTACTTC. Its protein product is CASRRELVSYEQYF. This chain links TRBV27 with TRBJ2-7; tentative D call: TRBD2 (5 bases). Germline values: CDR1 MNHEY, CDR2 SMNVEV (reference sequence). V lost 6 bases to trimming and J lost 1 base, with 13 bases between them. CDR3 length: 14 residues.

This sequence joins TRBV27 and TRBJ1-5; D might be TRBD1 (6 bases). Trimming left V 3 bases short and J 7 bases short, with 13 bases between. This CDR3 is 14 amino acids long. Germline CDR1 reads MNHEY; CDR2 reads SMNVEV (reference sequence). CDR3 sequence reads: CASSFTGRRQPQHF. CDR3 DNA: TGTGCCAGCAGTTTCACAGGGAGAAGACAGCCCCAGCATTTT.

This clone was counted a single time. V usage is TRBV18 and J usage is TRBJ2-7; a possible D gene is TRBD2 (5 bases). Germline CDR1 is KGHSH and CDR2 is LQKENI. This CDR3 region has 15 residues. Trimming shortened V by 3 bases and J by 0 bases, and 12 bases separated the two germline ends. CDR3 in amino acids: CASSPRAGLSYEQYF. The CDR3 nucleotides read TGTGCCAGCTCACCGAGGGCAGGCCTCTCCTACGAGCAGTACTTC.

The chain links TRBV5-6 to TRBJ2-7; D possibly corresponds to TRBD2 (7 bases). Trimming took off 2 bases at V and 5 bases at J, with 17 bases between the two ends. From germline, CDR1 is SGHDT and CDR2 YYEEEE. This CDR3 is built from 15 residues. In DNA, the CDR3 is TGTGCCAGCAGCTTCAGGGGTAGCGGGTTAGACGAGCAGTACTTC. Amino acids: CASSFRGSGLDEQYF. The full variable domain, its missing parts supplied by reference TRBV5-6 and TRBJ2-7, is DAGVTQSPTHLIKTRGQQVTLRCSPKSGHDTVSWYQQALGQGPQFIFQYYEEEERQRGNFPDRFSGHQFPNYSSELNVNALLLGDSALYLCASSFRGSGLDEQYFGPGTRLTVT.

This chain uses TRBV27 with TRBJ2-5; the D gene could be TRBD1 or TRBD2 (5 bases each). Trimming cost V 4 bases and J 5 bases, with 20 bases left between them. The CDR3 extends over 16 amino acids. Looked up from germline, CDR1 is MNHEY and CDR2 is SMNVEV (reference sequence). CDR3 in DNA: TGTGCCAGCAGTTCCCCCCGAGGGCAGGGATTGGAGACCCAGTACTTC. As protein: CASSSPRGQGLETQYF.

The genes are TRBV7-2 and TRBJ2-5; 10 bases map to TRBD2. Trimming took 6 bases from V and 2 from J; bases not matched to a gene: 6. CDR3 length equals 15 residues. Germline-derived CDR1 and CDR2 are SGHTA and FQGNSA. Written as DNA, the CDR3 is TGTGCCAGCAGTCTAAGGACTAGCGGACAAGAGACCCAGTACTTC. Its translation is CASSLRTSGQETQYF.